This is a list of T cell receptor beta chains from one sample in a study of vaccination effects on CD4 cells after COVID-19. Data came from immunoSEQ multiplex PCR; TCRdb stores just in-frame clones and leaves some out. Of approximately 40,000 clones in the sample, over 60% are singletons; the top ten hold 25% to 35%. These receptors are not linked to any known antigen. The sequences come from CD4+ T cells from PBMCs cultured with a peptide pool, collected before COVID-19 vaccination. These receptors were taken from a human donor who had a prior SARS-CoV-2 infection. The conserved cysteine and the conserved F or W are not part of the CDR3 here. Fields, in order: V gene, CDR3 protein.

TRBV5-6,ASSLTPTGSEQF
TRBV7-2,ASSLAGTGSPRNIQY
TRBV2,ASSEGPGWGNTIY
TRBV5-1,ASSLGFVGGATETQY
TRBV6-1,ASSERGANRDTQY
TRBV25-1,ASSPSGQGEGGELF
TRBV11-2,ASSFAAPGAGSTGELF
TRBV19,ASKSPGPISTDTQY
TRBV7-9,ASSLEANSPLH
TRBV7-3,ASSPDSGGQQF
TRBV25-1,ASSGQVGWPGNTIY
TRBV6-2/TRBV6-3,ASSRQKGMNTEAF
TRBV5-1,ASSLSTDLNSPLH
TRBV12-5,ASGLVLQNSGNTIY
TRBV6-5,ASKPGDDRKKLF
TRBV4-1,ASSQGRWGTPLEQY
TRBV9,ASSITGTVT
TRBV7-2,ASSLSSEQPQH
TRBV4-3,ASSQDGRPTSGNTIY
TRBV4-2,ASSQDNIQETQY
TRBV27,ASRILQGAYTGELF
TRBV7-9,ASSLGQLDEQY
TRBV27,ASSFHLGEAF
TRBV2,ASMRTEEETQY
TRBV21-1,ASSKGKLQEVGNTIY
TRBV7-3,ASSLVYTDTQY
TRBV11-3,ASSSGQGSRDTQY
TRBV19,ASSIDVGSAGYT
TRBV4-3,ASSQDQHGGETQY
TRBV18,ASSPFQTVDNEQF
TRBV12-3/TRBV12-4,ASRLLASEQY
TRBV5-4,ASSFGGKVNEQY
TRBV5-1,ASSKASTDTQY